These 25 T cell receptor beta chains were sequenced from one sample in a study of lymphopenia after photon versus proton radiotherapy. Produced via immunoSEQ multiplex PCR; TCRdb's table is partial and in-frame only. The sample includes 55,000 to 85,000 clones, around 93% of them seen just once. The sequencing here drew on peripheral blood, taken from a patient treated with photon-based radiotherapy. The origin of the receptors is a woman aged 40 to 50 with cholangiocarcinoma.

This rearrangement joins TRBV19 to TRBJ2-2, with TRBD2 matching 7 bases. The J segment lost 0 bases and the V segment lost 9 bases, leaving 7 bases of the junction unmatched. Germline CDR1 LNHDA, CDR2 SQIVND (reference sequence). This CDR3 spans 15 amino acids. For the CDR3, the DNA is TGTGCCAGCCACCCGGGAGGAGCGAACACCGGGGAGCTGTTTTTT. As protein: CASHPGGANTGELFF.

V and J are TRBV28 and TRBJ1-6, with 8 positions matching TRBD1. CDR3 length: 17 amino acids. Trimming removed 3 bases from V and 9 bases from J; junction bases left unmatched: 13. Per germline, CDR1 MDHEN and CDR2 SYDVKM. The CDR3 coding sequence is TGTGCCAGCAGTTTCTGGGAGACAGGGGATTGGAGTTCACCCCTCCACTTT. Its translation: CASSFWETGDWSSPLHF. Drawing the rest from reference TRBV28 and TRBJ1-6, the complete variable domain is DVKVTQSSRYLVKRTGEKVFLECVQDMDHENMFWYRQDPGLGLRLIYFSYDVKMKEKGDIPEGYSVSREKKERFSLILESASTNQTSMYLCASSFWETGDWSSPLHFGNGTRLTVT.

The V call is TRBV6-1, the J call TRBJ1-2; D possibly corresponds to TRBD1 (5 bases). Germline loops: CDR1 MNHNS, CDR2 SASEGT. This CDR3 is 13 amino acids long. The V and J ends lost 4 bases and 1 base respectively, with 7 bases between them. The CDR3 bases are TGTGCCAGCAGTGGACAGATTAACTATGGCTACACCTTC. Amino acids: CASSGQINYGYTF.

The CDR3 spells CASSYGQGGLGTEAFF. The CDR3 DNA reads TGTGCCAGCAGTTACGGACAGGGGGGTCTTGGCACTGAAGCTTTCTTT. The J gene is TRBJ1-1, the V gene TRBV6-6; 10 bases fit TRBD1. The junction had 7 bases not matched to a gene; V was cut back by 2 bases and J by 4 bases. CDR1 and CDR2 from the germline V gene are MNHNY and SVGAGI (reference sequence). The CDR3 is 16 residues long.

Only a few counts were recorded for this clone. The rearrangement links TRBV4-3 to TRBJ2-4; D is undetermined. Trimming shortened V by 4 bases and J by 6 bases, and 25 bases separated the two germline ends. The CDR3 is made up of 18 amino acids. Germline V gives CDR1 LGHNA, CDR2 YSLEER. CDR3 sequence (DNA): TGCGCCAGCAGCCTCTTTGATCAGCCGGGTAGCACCCCAAACATTCAGTACTTC. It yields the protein CASSLFDQPGSTPNIQYF.

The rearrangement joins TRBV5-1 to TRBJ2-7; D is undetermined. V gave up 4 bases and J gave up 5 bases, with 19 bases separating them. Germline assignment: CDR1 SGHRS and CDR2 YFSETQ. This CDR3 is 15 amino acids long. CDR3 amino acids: CASSTYTAPGNEQYF. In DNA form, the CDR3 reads TGCGCCAGCAGCACGTACACGGCCCCCGGCAACGAGCAGTACTTC.

CDR3 in DNA: TGCGCCAGCAGTGAGTCCCCCGGGGGCACTGAAGCTTTCTTT. This encodes CASSESPGGTEAFF. The chain is built from TRBV10-1 and TRBJ1-1; maybe TRBD1 (5 bases). The V and J ends lost 0 bases and 4 bases respectively, with 9 bases between them. This CDR3 comprises 14 residues. Germline V gives CDR1 WNHNN, CDR2 SYGVQD (reference sequence).

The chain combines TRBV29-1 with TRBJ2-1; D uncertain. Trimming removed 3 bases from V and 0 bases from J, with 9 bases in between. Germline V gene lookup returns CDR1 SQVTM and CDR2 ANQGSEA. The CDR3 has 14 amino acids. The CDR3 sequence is CSVDARSSYNEQFF. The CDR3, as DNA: TGCAGCGTTGATGCCAGGAGCTCCTACAATGAGCAGTTCTTC.

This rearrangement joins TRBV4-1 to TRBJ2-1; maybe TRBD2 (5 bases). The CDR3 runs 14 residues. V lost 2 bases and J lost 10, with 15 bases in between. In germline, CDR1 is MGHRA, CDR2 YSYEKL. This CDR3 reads CASSQPGFPQEQFF. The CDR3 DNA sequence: TGCGCCAGCAGCCAACCGGGATTCCCTCAGGAGCAGTTCTTC.

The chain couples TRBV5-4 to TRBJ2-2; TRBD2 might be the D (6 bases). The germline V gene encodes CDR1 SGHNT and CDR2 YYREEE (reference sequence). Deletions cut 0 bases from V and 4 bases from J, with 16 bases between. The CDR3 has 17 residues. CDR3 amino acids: CASSLGRGSMGTGELFF. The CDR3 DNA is TGTGCCAGCAGCTTGGGCCGGGGGAGCATGGGCACCGGGGAGCTGTTTTTT.

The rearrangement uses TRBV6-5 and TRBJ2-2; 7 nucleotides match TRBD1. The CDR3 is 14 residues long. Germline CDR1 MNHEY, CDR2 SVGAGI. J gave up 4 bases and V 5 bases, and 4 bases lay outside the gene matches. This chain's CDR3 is CASSPRQGTGELFF. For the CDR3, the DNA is TGTGCCAGCAGTCCTCGACAGGGCACCGGGGAGCTGTTTTTT.

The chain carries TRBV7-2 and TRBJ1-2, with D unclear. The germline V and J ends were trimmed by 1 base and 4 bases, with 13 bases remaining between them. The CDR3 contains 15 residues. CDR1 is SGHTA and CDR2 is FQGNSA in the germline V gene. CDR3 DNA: TGTGCCAGCAGCTTAGGAGGGCTTGCCTCCTATGGCTACACCTTC. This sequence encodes CASSLGGLASYGYTF.

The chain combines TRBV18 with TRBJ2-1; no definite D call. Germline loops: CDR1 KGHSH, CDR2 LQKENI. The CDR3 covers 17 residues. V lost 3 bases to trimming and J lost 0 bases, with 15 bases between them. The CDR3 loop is CASSPSPDRRSYNEQFF. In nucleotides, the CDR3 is TGTGCCAGCTCACCTTCCCCGGACCGGCGCTCCTACAATGAGCAGTTCTTC.

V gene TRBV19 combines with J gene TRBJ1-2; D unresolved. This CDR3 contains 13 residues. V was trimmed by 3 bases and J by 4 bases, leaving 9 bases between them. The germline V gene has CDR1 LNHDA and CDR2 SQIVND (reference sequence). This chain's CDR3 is CASSIIKGYGYTF. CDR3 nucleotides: TGTGCCAGTAGTATTATTAAGGGCTATGGCTACACCTTC.

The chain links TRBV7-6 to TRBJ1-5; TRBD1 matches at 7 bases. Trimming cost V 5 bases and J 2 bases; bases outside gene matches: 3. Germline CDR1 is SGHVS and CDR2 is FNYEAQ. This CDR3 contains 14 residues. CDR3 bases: TGTGCCAGCAGCCCCGACAGGGGCAATCAGCCCCAGCATTTT. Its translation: CASSPDRGNQPQHF.

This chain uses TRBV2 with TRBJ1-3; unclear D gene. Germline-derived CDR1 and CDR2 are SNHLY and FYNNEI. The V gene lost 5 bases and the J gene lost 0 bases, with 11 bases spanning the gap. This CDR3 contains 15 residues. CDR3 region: CASSSTDYSGNTIYF. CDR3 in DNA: TGTGCCAGCAGTTCAACCGACTACTCTGGAAACACCATATATTTT.

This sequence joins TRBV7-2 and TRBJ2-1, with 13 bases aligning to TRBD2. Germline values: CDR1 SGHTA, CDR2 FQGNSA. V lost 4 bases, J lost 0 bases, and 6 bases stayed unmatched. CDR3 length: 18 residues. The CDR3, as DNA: TGTGCCAGCAGCTCCTGGACTAGCGGGAGAATCTCCTACAATGAGCAGTTCTTC. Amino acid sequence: CASSSWTSGRISYNEQFF.

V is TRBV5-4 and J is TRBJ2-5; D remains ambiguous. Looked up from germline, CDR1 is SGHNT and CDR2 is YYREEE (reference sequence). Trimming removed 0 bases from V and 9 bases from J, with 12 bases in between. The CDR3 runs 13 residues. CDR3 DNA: TGTGCCAGCAGCTTGGAACCCCCTGGGTCCCAGTACTTC. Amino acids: CASSLEPPGSQYF.

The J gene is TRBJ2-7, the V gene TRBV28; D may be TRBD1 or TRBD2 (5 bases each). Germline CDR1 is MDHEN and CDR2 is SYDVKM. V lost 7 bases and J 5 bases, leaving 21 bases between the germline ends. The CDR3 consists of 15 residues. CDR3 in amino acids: CASTKSPFRDHEQYF. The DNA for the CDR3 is TGTGCCAGCACCAAAAGCCCCTTCCGGGACCACGAGCAGTACTTC.

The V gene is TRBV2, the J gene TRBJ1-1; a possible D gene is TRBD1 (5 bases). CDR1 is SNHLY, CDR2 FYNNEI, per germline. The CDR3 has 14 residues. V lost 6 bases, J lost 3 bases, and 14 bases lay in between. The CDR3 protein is CASSKGATDTEAFF. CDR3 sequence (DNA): TGTGCCAGCAGCAAAGGGGCCACGGACACTGAAGCTTTCTTT.

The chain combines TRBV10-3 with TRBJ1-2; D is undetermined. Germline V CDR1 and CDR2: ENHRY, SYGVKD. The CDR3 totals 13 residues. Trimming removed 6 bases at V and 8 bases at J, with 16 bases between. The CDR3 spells CAISGGLSRGYTF. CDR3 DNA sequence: TGTGCCATCAGCGGTGGGCTATCGAGAGGCTACACCTTC.

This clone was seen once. CDR3 sequence: CAIGSLGGTEAFF. The CDR3 nucleotides are TGTGCCATCGGGTCCCTTGGGGGCACTGAAGCTTTCTTT. V gene TRBV10-3 combines with J gene TRBJ1-1, with D perhaps matching TRBD1 (5 bases). With 8 bases removed from V and 4 bases from J, the gap between germline ends came to 14 bases. The germline gives CDR1 ENHRY, CDR2 SYGVKD. This CDR3 has 13 residues.

The CDR3 coding sequence is TGTGCCAGCAAGGGTCAGGAGGTTTCTGGCTACACCTTC. Protein product: CASKGQEVSGYTF. The rearrangement uses TRBV27 and TRBJ1-2; D remains ambiguous. CDR1 is MNHEY, CDR2 SMNVEV, per germline (reference sequence). V lost 7 bases and J lost 7, with 16 bases in between. The CDR3 length is 13 residues.

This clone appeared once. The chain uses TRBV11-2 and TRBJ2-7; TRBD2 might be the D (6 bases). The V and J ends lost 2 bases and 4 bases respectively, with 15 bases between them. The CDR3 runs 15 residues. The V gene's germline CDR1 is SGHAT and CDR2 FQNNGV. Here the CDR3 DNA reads TGTGCCAGCAGCTTAAGCCTGACTAGTGTTTACGAGCAGTACTTC. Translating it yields CASSLSLTSVYEQYF.

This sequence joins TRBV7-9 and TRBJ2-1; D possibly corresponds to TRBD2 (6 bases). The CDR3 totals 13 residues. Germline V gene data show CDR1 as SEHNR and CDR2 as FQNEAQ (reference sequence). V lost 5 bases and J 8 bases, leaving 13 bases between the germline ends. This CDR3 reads CASSLGGRDEQFF. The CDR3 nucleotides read TGTGCCAGCAGCCTTGGAGGGCGGGATGAGCAGTTCTTC.